These 13 T cell receptor beta chains originate from one sample sequenced in a study of a mutant IDH1 vaccine in newly diagnosed glioma. The time point here: baseline, week 1 (first vaccination visit). Treatment indicated: pre-vaccination baseline after standard-of-care therapy. Produced via immunoSEQ multiplex PCR; TCRdb's table is partial and in-frame only. The repertoire has about 59,000 clones, 91% of them found once; the top ten carry over 2.5%. Material: PBMCs, obtained from a glioma patient treated with radiotherapy, temozolomide or both. These receptors were taken from a man in his forties or fifties with glioma.

The chain employs TRBV9 and TRBJ2-7, with a tentative D call TRBD1 (6 bases). The CDR3 runs 15 residues. Trimming cost V 3 bases and J 1 base, with 14 bases left between them. Germline V gene sequence: CDR1 SGDLS, CDR2 YYNGEE. CDR3 residues: CASSEGTGFSYEQYF. The DNA for the CDR3 is TGTGCCAGCAGCGAGGGAACAGGGTTTTCCTACGAGCAGTACTTC.

The gene calls are TRBV11-2 and TRBJ2-5; 8 bases are a match to TRBD2. Germline trimming cut 8 bases from V and 2 bases from J; bases unmatched to any gene: 4. The CDR3 consists of 13 residues. From germline, CDR1 is SGHAT and CDR2 FQNNGV. The CDR3 DNA follows: TGTGCCAGCGTAGGGACTAGACAAGAGACCCAGTACTTC. Protein sequence: CASVGTRQETQYF.

The rearrangement uses TRBV5-1 and TRBJ2-1; either TRBD1 or TRBD2 may fit D (5 bases each). Germline-derived CDR1 and CDR2 are SGHRS and YFSETQ. The CDR3 runs 14 residues. The ends were cut back, 4 bases at V and 0 bases at J, with 8 bases in the middle. The CDR3 sequence: CASSPGSSYNEQFF. The CDR3 DNA sequence: TGCGCCAGCAGCCCAGGGAGCTCCTACAATGAGCAGTTCTTC.

This chain links TRBV12-1 with TRBJ2-7; the table's D call, TRBD2, was not checked against the DNA. TRBV12-1 counts as a pseudogene. CDR3 size: 15 residues. CDR3 in amino acids: CASNNLGGFSYEQYF. The CDR3 bases are TGTGCCAGCAACAATCTGGGAGGGTTCTCCTACGAGCAGTACTTC.

The V call is TRBV11-3, the J call TRBJ1-2; TRBD1 aligns across 7 bases. CDR1 and CDR2 from the germline V gene are SGHNT and YENEEA. The CDR3 length is 20 residues. The V and J ends lost 0 bases and 0 bases, in that order; junction bases with no gene match: 16. The CDR3, as DNA: TGTGCCAGCAGCTTAGACCCCCCGAGACAGGGATCCACCGCTAACTATGGCTACACCTTC. Protein: CASSLDPPRQGSTANYGYTF.

The genes are TRBV5-1 and TRBJ1-1; maybe TRBD1 (5 bases). The CDR3 is 11 amino acids. Between the trimmed V and J ends, which lost 5 bases and 3 bases, there was a span of 5 bases. Germline loops: CDR1 SGHRS, CDR2 YFSETQ. In DNA form, the CDR3 reads TGCGCCAGCAGAGGGGACACTGAAGCTTTCTTT. Amino acids: CASRGDTEAFF.

The chain carries TRBV19 and TRBJ1-2, with no clear D. This CDR3 is built from 15 residues. V shed 5 bases and J shed 7 bases, with 20 bases lying between them. CDR1 LNHDA and CDR2 SQIVND come from the germline V gene (reference sequence). The CDR3 region is CASSPPRPPLVGYTF. The CDR3 region has the DNA TGTGCCAGTAGTCCCCCACGGCCGCCCTTGGTTGGCTACACCTTC.

This clone has just one count. This sequence joins TRBV7-9 and TRBJ2-5; 10 bases are shared with TRBD1. V lost 5 bases to trimming and J lost 3 bases; unmatched junction nucleotides: 6. Looked up from germline, CDR1 is SEHNR and CDR2 is FQNEAQ (reference sequence). The CDR3 sequence is 15 residues long. Here the CDR3 reads CASSTWTGGEETQYF. The CDR3 DNA reads TGTGCCAGCAGCACCTGGACAGGGGGGGAAGAGACCCAGTACTTC.

This clone was observed once. The V gene is TRBV29-1, the J gene TRBJ2-7; 7 bases line up with TRBD1. Trimming cost V 0 bases and J 0 bases; bases outside gene matches: 8. The V gene's germline CDR1 is SQVTM and CDR2 ANQGSEA. The CDR3 extends over 16 amino acids. The CDR3 DNA reads TGCAGCGTTGAAGATGTGTTAGGGGGCACCTCCTACGAGCAGTACTTC. Its protein is CSVEDVLGGTSYEQYF.

The chain combines TRBV9 with TRBJ2-3; TRBD2 is a possible D gene (6 bases). V lost 0 bases, J lost 2 bases, and 13 bases lay in between. The germline gives CDR1 SGDLS, CDR2 YYNGEE. The length of the CDR3 is 16 residues. CDR3 coding DNA: TGTGCCAGCAGCGTAGATTCGGTAGCGGCCACAGATACGCAGTATTTT. The encoded protein is CASSVDSVAATDTQYF.

Only one count was recorded for this clone. V usage is TRBV29-1 and J usage is TRBJ1-2; 7 nucleotides match TRBD1. CDR1 SQVTM and CDR2 ANQGSEA come from the germline V gene. Trimming cost V 4 bases and J 2 bases; bases outside gene matches: 7. There are 14 residues in the CDR3. The CDR3 is CSVVGGQLNYGYTF. The CDR3 region has the DNA TGCAGCGTTGTAGGGGGACAGTTAAACTATGGCTACACCTTC.

The chain is built from TRBV29-1 and TRBJ2-7, with D possibly TRBD2 on 5 matching bases. The CDR3 contains 12 residues. Trimming took off 6 bases at V and 1 base at J, with 10 bases between the two ends. From germline, CDR1 is SQVTM and CDR2 ANQGSEA. CDR3: CSVRTASYEQYF. DNA of the CDR3: TGCAGCGTCCGGACTGCGTCCTACGAGCAGTACTTC.

The V gene is TRBV7-2, the J gene TRBJ2-2, with D possibly TRBD2 on 7 matching bases. CDR3 length: 14 residues. CDR1 SGHTA and CDR2 FQGNSA come from the germline V gene. V was trimmed by 9 bases and J by 6 bases, leaving 17 bases between them. The CDR3 protein is CASRGAGWSGELFF. Here the CDR3 DNA reads TGTGCCAGTCGGGGGGCAGGTTGGTCCGGGGAGCTGTTTTTT.